This TCR beta chain originates from a study of PD-1 blockade in classical Hodgkin lymphoma. Overall study context: The patients were dosed with nivolumab 3 mg/kg, infused intravenously every 2 weeks. General study findings and limits: Complete responders entered with baseline diversity on par with newly diagnosed patients, the results showed. TCR diversity at baseline was reported to be reduced in newly diagnosed patients relative to healthy donors. The repertoire differences lack a defined cause, possibly disease activity or prior therapy.

In regard to this clone: What it recognizes is unknown.

Some clones are missing from TCRdb's copy, which holds only in-frame ones; the method was immunoSEQ multiplex PCR. The sample carries about 46,000 clones, around 76% recorded once. As to time point: cycle 4 day 1 (C4D1), after more than 5 weeks of nivolumab. After autologous stem cell transplantation all patients relapsed, and prior brentuximab vedotin exposure differed between cohorts. Germline CDR1 is SGHAT and CDR2 is FQNNGV. V was clipped by 2 bases and J by 5 bases, with 6 bases between them. This CDR3 is built from 12 residues. The gene calls are TRBV11-2 and TRBJ1-2, with a weak D call TRBD1 (5 bases). The TCR was taken from a human donor with classical Hodgkin lymphoma. Here the sequenced sample was peripheral blood mononuclear cells (PBMCs), taken before the fourth cycle of nivolumab. CDR3 bases: TGTGCCAGCAGCTTACAGGGATATGGCTACACCTTC. It encodes CASSLQGYGYTF.